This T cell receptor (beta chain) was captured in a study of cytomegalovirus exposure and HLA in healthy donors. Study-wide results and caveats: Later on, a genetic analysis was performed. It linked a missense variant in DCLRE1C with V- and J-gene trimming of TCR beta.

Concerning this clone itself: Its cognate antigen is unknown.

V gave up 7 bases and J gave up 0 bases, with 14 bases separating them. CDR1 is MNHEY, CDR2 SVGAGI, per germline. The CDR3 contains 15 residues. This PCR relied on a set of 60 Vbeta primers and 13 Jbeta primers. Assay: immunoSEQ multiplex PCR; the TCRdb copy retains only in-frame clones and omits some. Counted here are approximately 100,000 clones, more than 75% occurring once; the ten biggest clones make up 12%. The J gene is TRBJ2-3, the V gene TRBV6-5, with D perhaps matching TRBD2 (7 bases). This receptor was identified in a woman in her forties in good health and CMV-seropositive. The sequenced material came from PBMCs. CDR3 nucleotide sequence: TGTGCCAGCAAGGTCCGGGGGGCTAGCACAGATACGCAGTATTTT. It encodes CASKVRGASTDTQYF.